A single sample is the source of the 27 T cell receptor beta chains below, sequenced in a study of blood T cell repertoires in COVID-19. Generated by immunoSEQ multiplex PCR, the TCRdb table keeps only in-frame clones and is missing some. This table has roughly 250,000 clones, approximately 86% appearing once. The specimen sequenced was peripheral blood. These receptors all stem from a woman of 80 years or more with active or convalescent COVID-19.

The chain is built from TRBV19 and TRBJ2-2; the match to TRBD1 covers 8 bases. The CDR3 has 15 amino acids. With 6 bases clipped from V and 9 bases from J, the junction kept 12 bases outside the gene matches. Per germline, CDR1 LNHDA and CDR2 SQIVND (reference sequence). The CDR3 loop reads CASSRKGAGGRELFF. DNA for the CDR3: TGTGCCAGTAGCCGCAAAGGAGCAGGGGGCCGGGAGCTGTTTTTT.

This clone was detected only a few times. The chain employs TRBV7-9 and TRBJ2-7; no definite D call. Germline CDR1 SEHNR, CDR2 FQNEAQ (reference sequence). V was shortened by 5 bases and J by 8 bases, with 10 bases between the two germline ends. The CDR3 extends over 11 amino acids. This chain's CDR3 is CASSPDLKQYF. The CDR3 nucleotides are TGTGCCAGCAGCCCCGACTTGAAGCAGTACTTC.

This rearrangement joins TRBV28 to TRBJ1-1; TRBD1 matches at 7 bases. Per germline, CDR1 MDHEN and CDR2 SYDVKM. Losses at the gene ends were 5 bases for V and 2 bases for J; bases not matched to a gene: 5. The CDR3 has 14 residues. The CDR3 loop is CASSLGQSNTEAFF. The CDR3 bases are TGTGCCAGCAGTCTGGGACAGTCTAACACTGAAGCTTTCTTT.

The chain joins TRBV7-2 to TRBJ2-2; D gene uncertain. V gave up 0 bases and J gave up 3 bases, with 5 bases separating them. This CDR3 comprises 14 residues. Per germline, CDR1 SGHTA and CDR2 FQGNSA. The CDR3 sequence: CASSLAVDTGELFF. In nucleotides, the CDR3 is TGTGCCAGCAGCTTAGCGGTAGACACCGGGGAGCTGTTTTTT.

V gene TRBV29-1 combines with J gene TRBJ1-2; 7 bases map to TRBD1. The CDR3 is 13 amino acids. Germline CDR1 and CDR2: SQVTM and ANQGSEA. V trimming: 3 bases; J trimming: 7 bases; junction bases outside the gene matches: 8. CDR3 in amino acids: CSVEGRGFSGYTF. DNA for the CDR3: TGCAGCGTTGAGGGCAGGGGGTTCTCTGGCTACACCTTC.

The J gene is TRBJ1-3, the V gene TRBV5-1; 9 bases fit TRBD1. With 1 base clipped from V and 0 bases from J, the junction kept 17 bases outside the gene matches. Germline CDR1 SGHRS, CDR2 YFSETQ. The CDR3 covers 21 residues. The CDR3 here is CASSLIGSYRGHSNSGNTIYF. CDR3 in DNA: TGCGCCAGCAGCTTGATTGGTTCCTACAGGGGGCATTCCAACTCTGGAAACACCATATATTTT.

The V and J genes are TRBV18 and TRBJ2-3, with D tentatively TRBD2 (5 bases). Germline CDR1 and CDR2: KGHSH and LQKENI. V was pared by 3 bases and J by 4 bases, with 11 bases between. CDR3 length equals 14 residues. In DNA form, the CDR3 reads TGTGCCAGCTCACCGGGAGCTAGTCCAGATACGCAGTATTTT. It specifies CASSPGASPDTQYF. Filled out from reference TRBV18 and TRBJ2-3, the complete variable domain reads NAGVMQNPRHLVRRRGQEARLRCSPMKGHSHVYWYRQLPEEGLKFMVYLQKENIIDESGMPKERFSAEFPKEGPSILRIQQVVRGDSAAYFCASSPGASPDTQYFGPGTRLTVL.

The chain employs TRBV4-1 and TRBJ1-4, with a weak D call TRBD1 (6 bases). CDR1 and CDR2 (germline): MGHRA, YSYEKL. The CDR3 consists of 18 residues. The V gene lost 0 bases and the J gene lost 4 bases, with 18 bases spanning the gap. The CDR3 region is CASSQEGLSTGSNEKLFF. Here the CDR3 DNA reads TGCGCCAGCAGCCAAGAGGGCTTGTCCACAGGGAGTAATGAAAAACTGTTTTTT.

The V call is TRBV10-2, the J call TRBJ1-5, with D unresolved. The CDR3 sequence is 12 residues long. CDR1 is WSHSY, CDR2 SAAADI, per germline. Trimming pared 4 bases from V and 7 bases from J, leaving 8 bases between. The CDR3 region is CASSVGGQPQHF. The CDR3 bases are TGCGCCAGCAGTGTGGGCGGGCAGCCCCAGCATTTT.

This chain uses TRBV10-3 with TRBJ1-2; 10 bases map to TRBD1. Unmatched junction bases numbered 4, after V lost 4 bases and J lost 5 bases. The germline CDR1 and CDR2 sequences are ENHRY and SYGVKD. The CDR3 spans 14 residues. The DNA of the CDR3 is TGTGCCATCAGTGCCGCGGACAGGGGGTATGGCTACACCTTC. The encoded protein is CAISAADRGYGYTF.

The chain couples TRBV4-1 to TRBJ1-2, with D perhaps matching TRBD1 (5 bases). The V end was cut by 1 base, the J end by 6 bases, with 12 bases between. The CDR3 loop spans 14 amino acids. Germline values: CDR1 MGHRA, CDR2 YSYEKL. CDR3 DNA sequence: TGCGCCAGCAGCCAAGGTCAGGGAATCGATGGCTACACCTTC. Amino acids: CASSQGQGIDGYTF.

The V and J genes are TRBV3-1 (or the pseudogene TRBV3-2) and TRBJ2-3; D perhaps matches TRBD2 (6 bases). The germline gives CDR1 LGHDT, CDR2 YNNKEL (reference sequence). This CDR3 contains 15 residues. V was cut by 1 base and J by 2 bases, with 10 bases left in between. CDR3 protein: CASSQAGVYTDTQYF. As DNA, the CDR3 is TGTGCCAGCAGCCAAGCGGGAGTATACACAGATACGCAGTATTTT.

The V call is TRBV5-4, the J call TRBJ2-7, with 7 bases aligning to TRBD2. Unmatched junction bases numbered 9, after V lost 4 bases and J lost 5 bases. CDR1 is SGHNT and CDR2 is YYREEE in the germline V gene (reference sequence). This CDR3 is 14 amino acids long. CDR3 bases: TGTGCCAGCAGCCTTAACAGCGGGAACGACGAGCAGTACTTC. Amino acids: CASSLNSGNDEQYF.

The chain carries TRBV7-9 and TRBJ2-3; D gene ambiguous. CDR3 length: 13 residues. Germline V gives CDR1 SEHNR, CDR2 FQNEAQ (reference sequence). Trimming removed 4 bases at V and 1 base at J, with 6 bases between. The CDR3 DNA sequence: TGTGCCAGCAGCTACATTGGCACAGATACGCAGTATTTT. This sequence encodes CASSYIGTDTQYF.

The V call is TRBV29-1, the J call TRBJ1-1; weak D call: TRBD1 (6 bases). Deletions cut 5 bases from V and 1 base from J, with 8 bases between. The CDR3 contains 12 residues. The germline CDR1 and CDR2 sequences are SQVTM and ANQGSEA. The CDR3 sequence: CSVRGGNTEAFF. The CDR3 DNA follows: TGCAGCGTTCGAGGGGGGAACACTGAAGCTTTCTTT.

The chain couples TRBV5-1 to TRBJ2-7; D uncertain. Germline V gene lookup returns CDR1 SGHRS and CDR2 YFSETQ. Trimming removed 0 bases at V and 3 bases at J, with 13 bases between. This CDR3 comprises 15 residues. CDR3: CASSLAEVSGYEQYF. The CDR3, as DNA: TGCGCCAGCAGCTTGGCCGAGGTGTCGGGCTACGAGCAGTACTTC.

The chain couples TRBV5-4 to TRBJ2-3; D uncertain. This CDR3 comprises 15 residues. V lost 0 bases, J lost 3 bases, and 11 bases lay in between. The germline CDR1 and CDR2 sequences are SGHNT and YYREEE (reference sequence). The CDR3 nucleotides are TGTGCCAGCAGCTTGGCTGGCCTCGGGACAGATACGCAGTATTTT. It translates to CASSLAGLGTDTQYF.

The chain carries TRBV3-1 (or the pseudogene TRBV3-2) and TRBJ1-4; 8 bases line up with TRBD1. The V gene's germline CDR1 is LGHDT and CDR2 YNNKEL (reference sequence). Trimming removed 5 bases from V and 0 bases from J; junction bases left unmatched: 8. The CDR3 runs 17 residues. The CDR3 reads CASSSTGAAATNEKLFF. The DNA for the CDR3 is TGTGCCAGCAGCTCGACAGGGGCCGCCGCAACTAATGAAAAACTGTTTTTT.

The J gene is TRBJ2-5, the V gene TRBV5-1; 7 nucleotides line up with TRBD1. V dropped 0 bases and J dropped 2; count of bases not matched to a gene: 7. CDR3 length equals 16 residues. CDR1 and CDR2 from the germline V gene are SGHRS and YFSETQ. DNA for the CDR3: TGCGCCAGCAGCTTGGCCCCAGGGGGACCACAAGAGACCCAGTACTTC. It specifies CASSLAPGGPQETQYF.

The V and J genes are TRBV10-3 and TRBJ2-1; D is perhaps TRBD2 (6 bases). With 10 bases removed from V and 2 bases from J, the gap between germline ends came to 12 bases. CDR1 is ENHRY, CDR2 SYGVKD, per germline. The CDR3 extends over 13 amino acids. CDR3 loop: CATGLNTYNEQFF. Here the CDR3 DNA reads TGTGCCACCGGACTAAACACCTACAATGAGCAGTTCTTC.

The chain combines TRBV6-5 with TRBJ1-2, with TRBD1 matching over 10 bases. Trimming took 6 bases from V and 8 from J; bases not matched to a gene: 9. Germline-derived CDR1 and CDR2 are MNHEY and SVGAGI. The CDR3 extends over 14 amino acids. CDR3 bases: TGTGCCAGCAGGAGGGACAGGGGAGGATTGGGCTACACCTTC. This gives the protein CASRRDRGGLGYTF.

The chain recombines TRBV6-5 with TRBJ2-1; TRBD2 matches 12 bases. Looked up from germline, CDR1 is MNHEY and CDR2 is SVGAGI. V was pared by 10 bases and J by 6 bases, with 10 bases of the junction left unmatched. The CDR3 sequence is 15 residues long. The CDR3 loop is CAISPGTSGLNEQFF. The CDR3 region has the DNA TGTGCCATCTCCCCGGGGACTAGCGGGCTCAATGAGCAGTTCTTC.

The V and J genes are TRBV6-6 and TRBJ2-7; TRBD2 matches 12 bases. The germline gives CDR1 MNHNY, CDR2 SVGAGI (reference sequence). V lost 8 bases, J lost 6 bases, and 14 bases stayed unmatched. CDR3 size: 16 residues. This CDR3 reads CASGLGASGRAAEQYF. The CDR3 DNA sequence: TGTGCCAGCGGGCTTGGGGCTAGCGGGAGGGCCGCCGAGCAGTACTTC.

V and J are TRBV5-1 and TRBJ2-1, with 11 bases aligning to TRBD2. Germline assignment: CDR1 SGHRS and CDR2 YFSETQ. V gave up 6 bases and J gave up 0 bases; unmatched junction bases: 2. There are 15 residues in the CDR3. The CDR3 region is CASKLAGDSYNEQFF. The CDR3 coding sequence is TGCGCCAGCAAACTAGCGGGAGACTCCTACAATGAGCAGTTCTTC.

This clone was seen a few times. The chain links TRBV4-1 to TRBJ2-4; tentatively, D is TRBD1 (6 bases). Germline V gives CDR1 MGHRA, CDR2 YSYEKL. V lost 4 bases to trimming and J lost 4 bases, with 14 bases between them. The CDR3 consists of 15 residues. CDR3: CASSRNKQGKNIQYF. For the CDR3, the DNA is TGCGCCAGCAGCCGCAATAAACAGGGTAAAAACATTCAGTACTTC.

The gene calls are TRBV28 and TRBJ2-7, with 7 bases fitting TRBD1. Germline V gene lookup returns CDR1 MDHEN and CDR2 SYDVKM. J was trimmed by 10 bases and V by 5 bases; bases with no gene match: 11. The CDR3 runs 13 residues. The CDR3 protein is CASSPWDSLYQYF. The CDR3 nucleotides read TGTGCCAGCAGTCCGTGGGACAGTTTGTATCAGTACTTC.

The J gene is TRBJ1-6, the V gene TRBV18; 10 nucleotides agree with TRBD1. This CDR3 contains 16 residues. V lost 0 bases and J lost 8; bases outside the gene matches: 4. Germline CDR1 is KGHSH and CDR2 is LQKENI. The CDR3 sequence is CASSPPRDRGDSPLHF. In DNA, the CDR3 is TGTGCCAGCTCACCACCGAGGGACAGGGGAGATTCACCCCTCCACTTT.